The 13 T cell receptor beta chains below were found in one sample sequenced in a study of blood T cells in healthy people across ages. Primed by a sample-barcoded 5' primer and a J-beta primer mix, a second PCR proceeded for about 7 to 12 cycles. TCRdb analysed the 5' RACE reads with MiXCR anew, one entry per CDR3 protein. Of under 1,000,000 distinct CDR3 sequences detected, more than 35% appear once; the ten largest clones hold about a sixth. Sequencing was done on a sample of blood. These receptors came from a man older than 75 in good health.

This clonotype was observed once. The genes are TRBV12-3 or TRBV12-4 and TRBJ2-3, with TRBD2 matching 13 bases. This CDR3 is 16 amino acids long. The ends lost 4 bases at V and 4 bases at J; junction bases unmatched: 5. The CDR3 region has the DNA TGTGCCAGCAGTTCAACTACTAGCGGGAGGGCAGATACGCAGTATTTT. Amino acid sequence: CASSSTTSGRADTQYF.

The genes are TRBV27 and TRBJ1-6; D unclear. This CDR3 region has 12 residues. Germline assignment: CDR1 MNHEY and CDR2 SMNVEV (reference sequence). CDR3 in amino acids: CATSLGNSPLHF. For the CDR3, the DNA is TGTGCAACGAGTTTGGGCAATTCACCCCTCCACTTT.

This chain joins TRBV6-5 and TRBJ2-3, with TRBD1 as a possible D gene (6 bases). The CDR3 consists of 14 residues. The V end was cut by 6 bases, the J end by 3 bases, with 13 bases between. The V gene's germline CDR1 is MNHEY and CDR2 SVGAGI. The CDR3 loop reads CASRKQGLTDTQYF. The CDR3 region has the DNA TGTGCCAGCAGGAAACAGGGCCTGACAGATACGCAGTATTTT.

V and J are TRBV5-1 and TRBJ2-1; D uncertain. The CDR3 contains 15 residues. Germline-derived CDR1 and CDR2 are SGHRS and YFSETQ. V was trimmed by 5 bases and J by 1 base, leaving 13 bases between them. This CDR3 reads CASRRLEVSYNEQFF. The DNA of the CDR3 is TGCGCCAGCAGAAGACTCGAAGTTTCCTACAATGAGCAGTTCTTC. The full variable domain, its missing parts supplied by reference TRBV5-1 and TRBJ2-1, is KAGVTQTPRYLIKTRGQQVTLSCSPISGHRSVSWYQQTPGQGLQFLFEYFSETQRNKGNFPGRFSGRQFSNSRSEMNVSTLELGDSALYLCASRRLEVSYNEQFFGPGTRLTVL.

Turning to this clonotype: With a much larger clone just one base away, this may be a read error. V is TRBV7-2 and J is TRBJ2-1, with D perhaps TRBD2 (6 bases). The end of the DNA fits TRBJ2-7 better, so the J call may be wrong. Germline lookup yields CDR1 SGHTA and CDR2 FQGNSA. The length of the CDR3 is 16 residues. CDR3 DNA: TGTGCCAGCAGCCCGCGAGCGGGTAACTCCTACAATGAGCAGTACTTC. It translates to CASSPRAGNSYNEQYF.

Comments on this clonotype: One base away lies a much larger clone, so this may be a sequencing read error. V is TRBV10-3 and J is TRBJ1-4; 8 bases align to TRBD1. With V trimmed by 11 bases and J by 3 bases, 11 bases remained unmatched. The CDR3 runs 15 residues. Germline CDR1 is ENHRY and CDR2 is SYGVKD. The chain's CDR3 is CAAGDRSFSNEKLFF. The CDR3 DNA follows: TGTGCCGCCGGGGACAGGAGTTTCTCTAATGAAAAACTGTTTTTT.

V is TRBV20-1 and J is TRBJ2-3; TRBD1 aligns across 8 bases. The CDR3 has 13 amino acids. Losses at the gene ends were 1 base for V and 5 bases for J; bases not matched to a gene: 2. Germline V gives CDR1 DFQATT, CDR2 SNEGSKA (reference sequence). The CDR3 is CSARVDRGDTQYF. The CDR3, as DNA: TGCAGTGCTAGAGTTGACAGGGGAGATACGCAGTATTTT.

CDR3 in amino acids: CASSLGTRPETQYF. The CDR3 nucleotides are TGTGCCAGCAGCTTAGGTACTAGGCCAGAGACCCAGTACTTC. The V gene is TRBV7-2, the J gene TRBJ2-5; weak D call: TRBD2 (5 bases). CDR3 length: 14 residues. V shed 1 base and J shed 4 bases, with 10 bases lying between them. Germline CDR1 SGHTA, CDR2 FQGNSA.

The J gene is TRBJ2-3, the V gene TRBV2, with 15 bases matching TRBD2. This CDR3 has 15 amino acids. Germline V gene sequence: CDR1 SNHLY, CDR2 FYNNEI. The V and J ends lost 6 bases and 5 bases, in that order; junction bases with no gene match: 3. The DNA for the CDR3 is TGTGCCAGCAGCGGACTAGCGGGAGGGCAAGATACGCAGTATTTT. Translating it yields CASSGLAGGQDTQYF.

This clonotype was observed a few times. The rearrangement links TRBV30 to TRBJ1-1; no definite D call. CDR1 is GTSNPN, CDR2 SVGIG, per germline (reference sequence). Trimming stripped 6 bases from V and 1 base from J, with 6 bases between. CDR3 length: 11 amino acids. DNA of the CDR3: TGTGCCTGCGGAGGGAACACTGAAGCTTTCTTT. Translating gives CACGGNTEAFF.

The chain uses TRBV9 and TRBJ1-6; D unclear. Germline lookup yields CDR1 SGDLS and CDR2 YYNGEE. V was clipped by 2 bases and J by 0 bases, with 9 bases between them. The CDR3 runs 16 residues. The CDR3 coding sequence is TGTGCCAGCAGCGTCGGGTCGGGCTCCTATAATTCACCCCTCCACTTT. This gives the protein CASSVGSGSYNSPLHF. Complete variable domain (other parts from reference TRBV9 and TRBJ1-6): DSGVTQTPKHLITATGQRVTLRCSPRSGDLSVYWYQQSLDQGLQFLIQYYNGEERAKGNILERFSAQQFPDLHSELNLSSLELGDSALYFCASSVGSGSYNSPLHFGNGTRLTVT.

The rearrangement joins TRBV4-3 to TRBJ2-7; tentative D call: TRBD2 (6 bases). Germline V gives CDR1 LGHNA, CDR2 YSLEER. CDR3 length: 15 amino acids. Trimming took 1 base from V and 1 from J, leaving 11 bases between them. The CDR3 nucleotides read TGCGCCAGCAGCCAAGGTCTGGGGGGATCCTACGAGCAGTACTTC. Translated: CASSQGLGGSYEQYF.

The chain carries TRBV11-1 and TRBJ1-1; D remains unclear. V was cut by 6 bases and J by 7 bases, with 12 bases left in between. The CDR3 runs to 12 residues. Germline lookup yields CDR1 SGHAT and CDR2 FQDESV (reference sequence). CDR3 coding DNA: TGTGCCAGCAGTACCTCGGGCCATGAAGCTTTCTTT. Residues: CASSTSGHEAFF.